This T cell receptor (beta chain) was observed in a study of blood T cell repertoires in COVID-19. Turning to the study itself: Samples representing acute and convalescent COVID-19 were sourced from the United States, Italy and Spain. The analysed material was cDNA or gDNA that came from T cells, B-cell-depleted T cells, or PBMCs.

Individuals aged about 18 to 90 years were recruited from some 26 US areas. Assignments of participants to cohorts depended upon their own reported clinical history. V lost 4 bases and J 0 bases, leaving 9 bases between the germline ends. CDR3 size: 14 residues. CDR1 is SGDLS, CDR2 YYNGEE, per germline. Profiling relied on immunoSEQ multiplex PCR, and the TCRdb table lists in-frame clones only, not all of them. The table includes about 82,000 clones, about 89% detected once. The chain has TRBV9 and TRBJ2-3; D is possibly TRBD1 (5 bases). This TCR came from a woman between 50 and 59 years old with acute COVID-19. Material: PBMCs or T cells enriched from blood (not recorded which). The CDR3 nucleotides read TGTGCCAGCAGCCCGACAGAGAGCACAGATACGCAGTATTTT. Amino acid sequence: CASSPTESTDTQYF.